This section outlines one T cell receptor (beta chain) sequence together with its context. This sample is part of a study of blood T cell repertoires in COVID-19. Study background: Sites in the United States, Italy and Spain provided acute and convalescent COVID-19 samples. PBMCs, B-cell-depleted T cells, or T cells were the source of the cDNA or gDNA that made up the material.

In the source study's methods: Counts of nucleated cells, estimated from reference gene primer amplification, were obtained. Some clones are missing from TCRdb's copy, which holds only in-frame ones; the method was immunoSEQ multiplex PCR. V and J calls and clone size are those listed in that table; D and trimming were worked out from the DNA. Among under 75,000 clones listed, 75% to 85% were seen once. CDR1 is MNHEY, CDR2 SMNVEV, per germline (reference sequence). The CDR3 runs to 16 residues. Trimming at V came to 4 bases and at J to 7 bases, leaving 13 bases not matched to a gene. The specimen sequenced was peripheral blood. The sequence derives from a man in his 70s who had recovered from COVID-19. The V call is TRBV27, the J call TRBJ2-4; 7 bases line up with TRBD1. The chain's CDR3 is CASSSPGTAQGNIQYF. DNA of the CDR3: TGTGCCAGCAGTTCCCCGGGGACAGCCCAGGGCAACATTCAGTACTTC.